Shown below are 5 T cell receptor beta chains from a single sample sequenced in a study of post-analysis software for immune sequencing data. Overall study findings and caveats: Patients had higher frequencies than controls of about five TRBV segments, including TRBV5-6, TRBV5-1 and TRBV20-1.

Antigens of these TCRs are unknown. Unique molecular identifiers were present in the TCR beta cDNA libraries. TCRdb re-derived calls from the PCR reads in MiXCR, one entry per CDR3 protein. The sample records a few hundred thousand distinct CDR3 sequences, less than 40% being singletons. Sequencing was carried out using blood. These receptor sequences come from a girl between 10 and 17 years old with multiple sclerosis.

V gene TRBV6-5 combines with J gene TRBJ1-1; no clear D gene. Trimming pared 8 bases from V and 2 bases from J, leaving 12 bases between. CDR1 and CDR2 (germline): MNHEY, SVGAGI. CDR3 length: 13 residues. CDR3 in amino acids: CASCVAYNTEAFF. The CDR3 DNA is TGTGCCAGCTGCGTTGCGTACAACACTGAAGCTTTCTTT.

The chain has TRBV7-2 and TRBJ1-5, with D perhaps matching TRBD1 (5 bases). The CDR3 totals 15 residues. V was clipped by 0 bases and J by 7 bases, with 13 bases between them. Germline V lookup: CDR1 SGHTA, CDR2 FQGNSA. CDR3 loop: CASSLAGQWGQPQHF. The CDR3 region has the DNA TGTGCCAGCAGCTTAGCAGGACAATGGGGGCAGCCCCAGCATTTT.

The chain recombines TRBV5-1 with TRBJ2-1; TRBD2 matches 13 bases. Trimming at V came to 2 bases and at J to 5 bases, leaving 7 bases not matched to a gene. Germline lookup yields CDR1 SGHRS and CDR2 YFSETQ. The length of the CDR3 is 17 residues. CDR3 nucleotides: TGCGCCAGCAGCTTTACTAGCGGGGGGGCTGGTAACAATGAGCAGTTCTTC. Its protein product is CASSFTSGGAGNNEQFF.

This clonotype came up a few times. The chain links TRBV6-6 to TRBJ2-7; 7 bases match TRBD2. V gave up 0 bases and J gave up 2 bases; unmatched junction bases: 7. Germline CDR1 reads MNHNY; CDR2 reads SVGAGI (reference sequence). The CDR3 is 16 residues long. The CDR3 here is CASSYSSWEGTYEQYF. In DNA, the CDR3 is TGTGCCAGCAGTTACTCGTCCTGGGAGGGTACCTACGAGCAGTACTTC.

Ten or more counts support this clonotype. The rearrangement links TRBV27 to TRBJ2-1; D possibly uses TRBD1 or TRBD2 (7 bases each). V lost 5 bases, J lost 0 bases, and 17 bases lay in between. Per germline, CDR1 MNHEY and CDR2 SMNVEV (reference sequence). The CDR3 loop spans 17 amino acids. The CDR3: CASSPRGAGGSYNEQFF. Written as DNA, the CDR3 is TGTGCCAGCAGTCCACGGGGGGCAGGGGGCTCCTACAATGAGCAGTTCTTC.